The clone carrying this T cell receptor beta chain was detected only a few times. Its matching antigen is unknown. The data were obtained in a study of identical twins. Overall study findings and caveats: The models systematically underestimated how much out-of-frame TCR alpha was shared in monozygotic twins. Weaker excess twin sharing was observed in beta out-of-frame sequences. Abundant cord blood beta clonotypes carried fewer insertions; memory repertoires showed none.

V dropped 4 bases and J dropped 4 bases, with 9 bases sitting between them. The CDR3 covers 13 residues. Germline-derived CDR1 and CDR2 are SGDLS and YYNGEE. TCRdb independently ran MiXCR on the 5' RACE reads; one entry per CDR3 protein. The sample lists 1.5 million or so distinct CDR3 sequences; about 31% were seen once. The sequenced sample consisted of cord blood. The chain joins TRBV9 to TRBJ2-1; no definite D call. This receptor was obtained from a newborn girl in good health. The CDR3 bases are TGTGCCAGCAGCCCCCACACATACAATGAGCAGTTCTTC. Translated: CASSPHTYNEQFF.